This record looks at one TCR beta chain sequence and its context. Its specificity is not known. The data stem from a study of T cells after posttransplantation cyclophosphamide. Study-wide results and limits: Later post-transplant blood repertoires were often dominated by donor CD8+ memory clones.

Treatment was busulfan-fludarabine conditioning, a marrow graft, and cyclophosphamide on days +3 and +4. Generated by immunoSEQ multiplex PCR, the TCRdb table keeps only in-frame clones and is missing some. This table holds fewer than 12,000 clones, roughly 86% found once. This CDR3 contains 11 residues. Germline values: CDR1 SNHLY, CDR2 FYNNEI. The ends were cut back, 4 bases at V and 6 bases at J, with 3 bases in the middle. This receptor was taken from a male patient between 25 and 39 years old who received an allogeneic stem cell transplant from a related donor, was CMV-positive, and had acute GVHD only. Some of these T cells may belong to the graft donor. This chain connects TRBV2 to TRBJ1-4; D not resolved. The material sequenced was CD4+ T cells sorted from PBMCs, taken after allogeneic stem cell transplant with posttransplant cyclophosphamide. As DNA, the CDR3 is TGTGCCAGCAGTGTCTATGAAAAACTGTTTTTT. This sequence encodes CASSVYEKLFF.